This TCR beta chain derives from a study of neurological immune-mediated disorders. The study, taken as a whole, reports: Multiple sclerosis, the disease with the least TCR clonal expansion, fell below healthy controls, whereas HTLV-1-associated myelopathy showed the most.

About this clonotype itself: What it binds is not known. A read error may be the cause here, since a much bigger clone is one base away.

Unsorted libraries were prepared from 2 million PBMCs held at -80 C. The CDR3 is 12 amino acids. The germline V and J ends were trimmed by 3 bases and 3 bases, with 6 bases remaining between them. CDR1 and CDR2 from the germline V gene are SGHTA and FQGNSA. 5'RACE employing 10-nucleotide random UMIs yielded the cDNA. The authors obtained over 170 million TCR-beta sequences from 15-18 subjects per sequencing run. TCRdb called the 5' RACE reads again in MiXCR, with one record for every CDR3 protein. There are 55,000 to 75,000 distinct CDR3 sequences in the sample; roughly 13% occur only once, and around 10% lies in the top ten.

The sample taken for sequencing was PBMCs. The clonotype originates from a woman aged 55-70 years with HTLV-1-associated myelopathy (HAM/TSP). The V and J genes are TRBV7-2 and TRBJ2-7, with D unresolved. The CDR3 nucleotides read TGTGCCAGCAGCTTCAGCCACTACGAGCAGTACTTC. It is translated as CASSFSHYEQYF.